The clone carrying this T cell receptor (beta chain) was recorded a few times. Its antigen remains unidentified. This sample was taken from a study of human versus mouse CDR3 diversity and MHC coevolution. Findings of the study overall: The lowest clonal inequality scores came from most of the three human donors.

Trimming took 3 bases from V and 5 from J, leaving 10 bases between them. Per germline, CDR1 LNHDA and CDR2 SQIVND (reference sequence). This CDR3 is built from 14 residues. Sequencing was performed with immunoSEQ multiplex PCR; in TCRdb, only in-frame clones are kept and a portion is missing. The table has tens of thousands of clones, around 94% seen once. The sample taken for sequencing was naive CD4+ T cells from blood. The subset is: CD45RO-negative CD62L-positive naive CD4 T cells. The source of this sequence is a person in their sixties or seventies in good health. The genes are TRBV19 and TRBJ1-4; tentatively, D is TRBD1 (5 bases). This CDR3 is CASSIRDLNEKLFF. In DNA, the CDR3 is TGTGCCAGTAGTATCCGGGACTTAAATGAAAAACTGTTTTTT.